Reported below is one T cell receptor (beta chain). The target antigen is unknown. The sample comes from a study of T-cell reconstitution after alpha-beta-depleted transplantation in children. The authors prepared the TCRbeta library with unique molecular identifiers. MiXCR was run by TCRdb on the PCR reads, yielding one entry per CDR3 protein. The sample carries under 850,000 distinct CDR3 sequences, under 15% recorded once. Study findings and constraints: At the one-year point after transplant, T-cell counts and TCRbeta diversity were found to come mostly from T cells that had been newly produced.

This CDR3 is built from 14 residues. The V segment lost 5 bases and the J segment 8 bases; nucleotides outside the gene matches: 9. Germline lookup yields CDR1 SGHRS and CDR2 YFSETQ. The receptor's source is a girl between 2 and 10 years old with congenital amegakaryocytic thrombocytopenia, due to receive a stem cell transplant. Material: PBMCs, obtained before TCRalphabeta/CD19-depleted stem cell transplant. The J gene is TRBJ2-1, the V gene TRBV5-1, with 8 bases aligning to TRBD2. The CDR3 loop is CASREDSGEDEQFF. Written as DNA, the CDR3 is TGCGCCAGCAGGGAAGATAGCGGGGAGGATGAGCAGTTCTTC.